This T cell receptor beta chain was profiled in a study of T-cell reconstitution after alpha-beta-depleted transplantation in children. Study-wide findings and caveats: Some patients showed high day-60 TCRbeta diversity, which derived from surviving recipient T cells and thymic progenitors.

Concerning this clonotype itself: Its target is not known.

Germline V gene data show CDR1 as KGHSH and CDR2 as LQKENI. CDR3 length: 13 residues. V lost 3 bases and J 3 bases, leaving 6 bases between the germline ends. As it was prepared, the TCRbeta library received unique molecular identifiers. MiXCR, applied by TCRdb to the PCR reads, yields one record per CDR3 protein. Among approximately 400,000 distinct CDR3 sequences, 15% to 20% were seen once, and the ten largest hold around 28%. This chain joins TRBV18 and TRBJ1-5; D call uncertain. The sample here was PBMCs, mostly from graft donor cells, taken 360 days after TCRalphabeta/CD19-depleted stem cell transplant. The clonotype comes from a boy in the first two years of life who had a stem cell transplant for Wiskott-Aldrich syndrome, so the T cells may come from the graft donor. Written as DNA, the CDR3 is TGTGCCAGCTCACCGGACCTCAATCAGCCCCAGCATTTT. Protein product: CASSPDLNQPQHF.